These 29 T cell receptor beta chains share one sample of origin, sequenced in a study of CD8+ T cells in alopecia areata. The sample's treatment: oral pan-JAK inhibitor, 5-10 mg twice daily. Investigators isolated RNA and reverse transcribed it into cDNA to act as the sequencing template. Clones were sequenced by immunoSEQ multiplex PCR, and TCRdb holds only the in-frame ones, with some missing. The data contain roughly 190,000 clones, around three fifths of them singletons. The material sequenced was CD4+ T cells sorted from blood, taken around week 50, from a patient treated with tofacitinib. These receptors all stem from a human donor with alopecia areata.

The table lists this clone with a few counts. The chain joins TRBV4-3 to TRBJ2-2, with D perhaps TRBD2 (6 bases). Trimming removed 0 bases at V and 1 base at J, with 9 bases between. The CDR3 runs to 16 residues. CDR1 and CDR2 from the germline V gene are LGHNA and YSLEER. CDR3 DNA sequence: TGCGCCAGCAGCCAAGATAGCGGACAGAACACCGGGGAGCTGTTTTTT. The encoded protein is CASSQDSGQNTGELFF.

J is TRBJ2-5 and V is TRBV9; a possible D gene is TRBD2 (6 bases). Germline loops: CDR1 SGDLS, CDR2 YYNGEE. V lost 2 bases, J lost 8 bases, and 13 bases lay in between. The length of the CDR3 is 13 residues. The CDR3 is CASSVAGGHTQYF. CDR3 coding DNA: TGTGCCAGCAGCGTCGCCGGGGGTCACACCCAGTACTTC.

This clone was seen only once. The chain links TRBV29-1 to TRBJ1-2; D is unresolved. The germline V gene encodes CDR1 SQVTM and CDR2 ANQGSEA. This CDR3 is 11 amino acids long. Trimming shortened V by 5 bases and J by 4 bases, and 8 bases separated the two germline ends. The CDR3 DNA sequence: TGCAGCGTTAAGGAGGGCTATGGCTACACCTTC. Protein sequence: CSVKEGYGYTF. Drawing the rest from reference TRBV29-1 and TRBJ1-2, the complete variable domain is SAVISQKPSRDICQRGTSLTIQCQVDSQVTMMFWYRQQPGQSLTLIATANQGSEATYESGFVIDKFPISRPNLTFSTLTVSNMSPEDSSIYLCSVKEGYGYTFGSGTRLTVV.

This chain joins TRBV5-1 and TRBJ2-3; possibly TRBD1 for D (6 bases). V shed 0 bases and J shed 3 bases, with 11 bases lying between them. The CDR3 has 15 amino acids. CDR1 and CDR2 from the germline V gene are SGHRS and YFSETQ. In DNA form, the CDR3 reads TGCGCCAGCAGCTTGGCGACAGGAAAGACAGATACGCAGTATTTT. Translated, it gives CASSLATGKTDTQYF.

This sequence joins TRBV4-3 and TRBJ2-3, with a weak D call TRBD1 (5 bases). Trimming left V 0 bases short and J 1 base short, with 11 bases between. There are 16 residues in the CDR3. Germline loops: CDR1 LGHNA, CDR2 YSLEER. CDR3 nucleotides: TGCGCCAGCAGCCAAGACCGGCAGGGTGGCACAGATACGCAGTATTTT. This encodes CASSQDRQGGTDTQYF.

This sequence joins TRBV5-1 and TRBJ2-5, with 10 bases identical to TRBD2. The V and J ends lost 4 bases and 2 bases, in that order; junction bases with no gene match: 2. Germline values: CDR1 SGHRS, CDR2 YFSETQ. The CDR3 has 14 residues. CDR3 sequence: CASSQLAGQETQYF. In DNA form, the CDR3 reads TGCGCCAGCAGCCAACTAGCGGGGCAAGAGACCCAGTACTTC.

The chain employs TRBV6-5 and TRBJ1-2; D unresolved. The CDR3 has 15 amino acids. V was cut by 3 bases and J by 4 bases, with 15 bases left in between. Germline V CDR1 and CDR2: MNHEY, SVGAGI. DNA for the CDR3: TGTGCCAGCAGTTATTCGAAGGGCCTCGGCTATGGCTACACCTTC. Its protein is CASSYSKGLGYGYTF.

V and J are TRBV29-1 and TRBJ1-5; D uncertain. Trimming left V 6 bases short and J 0 bases short, with 9 bases between. Germline CDR1 reads SQVTM; CDR2 reads ANQGSEA. This CDR3 contains 13 residues. The CDR3 bases are TGCAGCGTCCTCGGAAATAGCAATCAGCCCCAGCATTTT. Encoded protein: CSVLGNSNQPQHF.

This clone was found once. The chain has TRBV4-3 and TRBJ1-2, with unresolved D. Germline lookup yields CDR1 LGHNA and CDR2 YSLEER. Trimming took off 0 bases at V and 5 bases at J, with 16 bases between the two ends. This CDR3 has 16 residues. The CDR3 spells CASSQDLGSPRYGYTF. In DNA, the CDR3 is TGCGCCAGCAGCCAAGATCTTGGCAGCCCCAGGTATGGCTACACCTTC.

The table lists this clone with a few counts. The rearrangement uses TRBV30 and TRBJ1-2; no firm D call. Germline V lookup: CDR1 GTSNPN, CDR2 SVGIG (reference sequence). The V end lost 4 bases, the J end lost 8 bases, and 11 bases lay between the germline ends. This CDR3 is built from 11 residues. The CDR3 nucleotides are TGTGCCTGGAACGGTGTAGAAGGCTACACCTTC. Translation: CAWNGVEGYTF.

The gene calls are TRBV6-6 and TRBJ1-5, with D possibly being TRBD1 (5 bases). The V and J ends lost 6 bases and 7 bases respectively, with 16 bases between them. The CDR3 sequence is 14 residues long. Looked up from germline, CDR1 is MNHNY and CDR2 is SVGAGI (reference sequence). Written as DNA, the CDR3 is TGTGCCAGCAGCACCGGGGCAGCAGCCCAGCCCCAGCATTTT. This codes for CASSTGAAAQPQHF.

The chain recombines TRBV9 with TRBJ2-5; D unresolved. The CDR3 covers 13 residues. With 0 bases removed from V and 5 bases from J, the gap between germline ends came to 8 bases. CDR1 is SGDLS and CDR2 is YYNGEE in the germline V gene. The DNA of the CDR3 is TGTGCCAGCAGCGTAGGGGCCGCGGAGACCCAGTACTTC. Protein product: CASSVGAAETQYF.

The genes are TRBV5-6 and TRBJ1-5; tentatively, D is TRBD1 (5 bases). The CDR3 totals 14 residues. In germline, CDR1 is SGHDT, CDR2 YYEEEE. V lost 0 bases and J lost 5, with 9 bases in between. For the CDR3, the DNA is TGTGCCAGCAGCTTGGGAGGAGGGGATCAGCCCCAGCATTTT. Translating it yields CASSLGGGDQPQHF.

As to this clone: Other DNA sequences in this sample translate to the same CDR3. The chain couples TRBV25-1 to TRBJ2-6; D gene unclear. Between the trimmed V and J ends, which lost 4 bases and 2 bases, there was a span of 3 bases. This CDR3 is 13 amino acids long. Looked up from germline, CDR1 is MGHDK and CDR2 is SYGVNS. The chain's CDR3 is CASSGAGANVLTF. The CDR3 nucleotides read TGTGCCAGCAGTGGGGCTGGGGCCAACGTCCTGACTTTC.

The chain has TRBV29-1 and TRBJ2-3; the D is unclear. V shed 4 bases and J shed 2 bases, with 13 bases lying between them. This CDR3 region has 14 residues. Germline V gene sequence: CDR1 SQVTM, CDR2 ANQGSEA. This CDR3 reads CSVVQIRITDTQYF. DNA of the CDR3: TGCAGCGTTGTGCAGATTAGGATCACAGATACGCAGTATTTT.

This clone has more than one count but fewer than ten. V gene TRBV10-3 combines with J gene TRBJ2-1, with 10 bases that match TRBD1. The CDR3 consists of 19 residues. The V segment lost 4 bases and the J segment 2 bases; nucleotides outside the gene matches: 14. Germline loops: CDR1 ENHRY, CDR2 SYGVKD. The CDR3 spells CAISGDGTGVHQTYNEQFF. Here the CDR3 DNA reads TGTGCCATCAGTGGTGATGGGACAGGGGTCCATCAAACCTACAATGAGCAGTTCTTC.

The chain joins TRBV29-1 to TRBJ2-7; the D is unclear. The CDR3 sequence is 12 residues long. V lost 5 bases, J lost 0 bases, and 8 bases lay in between. Germline-derived CDR1 and CDR2 are SQVTM and ANQGSEA. The CDR3 DNA reads TGCAGCGTTTTTGGGGTCTCCTACGAGCAGTACTTC. This encodes CSVFGVSYEQYF.

In this sample, this clone turned up a few times. The chain links TRBV29-1 to TRBJ2-5; TRBD1 agrees at 7 bases. Germline values: CDR1 SQVTM, CDR2 ANQGSEA. V lost 7 bases and J lost 3; bases outside the gene matches: 2. The CDR3 has 11 residues. For the CDR3, the DNA is TGCAGCGGTACAGGGGAAGAGACCCAGTACTTC. Its translation: CSGTGEETQYF.

There are a few counts of this clone. The chain couples TRBV6-5 to TRBJ2-7; TRBD1 matches at 7 bases. CDR1 is MNHEY, CDR2 SVGAGI, per germline. This CDR3 has 13 residues. Trimming took 7 bases from V and 0 from J; bases not matched to a gene: 3. In nucleotides, the CDR3 is TGTGCCAGCACCAGGGGGAGCTCCTACGAGCAGTACTTC. The encoded protein is CASTRGSSYEQYF.

The chain combines TRBV29-1 with TRBJ1-1; D remains unclear. This CDR3 has 14 residues. The V end lost 2 bases, the J end lost 0 bases, and 10 bases lay between the germline ends. In germline, CDR1 is SQVTM, CDR2 ANQGSEA. The CDR3 protein is CSVESPPMNTEAFF. DNA for the CDR3: TGCAGCGTTGAAAGCCCCCCCATGAACACTGAAGCTTTCTTT.

The V gene is TRBV7-9, the J gene TRBJ2-7, with TRBD2 matching 8 bases. The trim removed 5 bases at V and 0 bases at J, leaving 9 bases unmatched. The CDR3 is 16 residues long. CDR1 and CDR2 (germline): SEHNR, FQNEAQ (reference sequence). The CDR3 loop reads CASSPGGRGSSYEQYF. The CDR3 DNA sequence: TGTGCCAGCAGCCCGGGGGGGAGAGGGAGCTCCTACGAGCAGTACTTC.

The chain employs TRBV11-3 and TRBJ1-1; D is unclear. The CDR3 runs 16 residues. Germline-derived CDR1 and CDR2 are SGHNT and YENEEA. Deletions cut 0 bases from V and 1 base from J, with 12 bases between. CDR3 in amino acids: CASSLDNWTGNTEAFF. For the CDR3, the DNA is TGTGCCAGCAGCTTAGATAATTGGACGGGGAACACTGAAGCTTTCTTT. The entire variable domain, with the rest obtained from reference TRBV11-3 and TRBJ1-1, is as follows: EAGVVQSPRYKIIEKKQPVAFWCNPISGHNTLYWYLQNLGQGPELLIRYENEEAVDDSQLPKDRFSAERLKGVDSTLKIQPAELGDSAVYLCASSLDNWTGNTEAFFGQGTRLTVV.

This rearrangement joins TRBV9 to TRBJ2-3, with 12 bases matching TRBD2. The CDR3 has 15 amino acids. V was clipped by 3 bases and J by 6 bases; unmatched bases: 5. Germline loops: CDR1 SGDLS, CDR2 YYNGEE. The CDR3 reads CASSASGGESDTQYF. The CDR3 DNA reads TGTGCCAGCAGCGCTAGCGGGGGGGAATCGGATACGCAGTATTTT.

Concerning this clone itself: The sample holds other DNA sequences that translate to the same CDR3. The chain joins TRBV19 to TRBJ1-2; the match to TRBD1 covers 8 bases. Germline V gives CDR1 LNHDA, CDR2 SQIVND (reference sequence). CDR3 length equals 13 residues. Germline trimming cut 6 bases from V and 2 bases from J; bases unmatched to any gene: 2. CDR3 loop: CASSRTGNYGYTF. CDR3 sequence (DNA): TGTGCCAGTAGCCGGACAGGGAACTATGGCTACACCTTC.

This clone was recorded at least ten times. V usage is TRBV14 and J usage is TRBJ2-3; D call uncertain. The length of the CDR3 is 12 residues. Trimming cost V 5 bases and J 9 bases, with 12 bases left between them. The germline gives CDR1 SGHDN, CDR2 FVKESK. The CDR3 region is CASSGAGPTQYF. The CDR3 bases are TGTGCCAGCAGCGGAGCCGGGCCCACGCAGTATTTT.

The CDR3 sequence: CASSFGRHSYNEQFF. CDR3 sequence (DNA): TGTGCCAGCAGCTTCGGGCGGCACTCCTACAATGAGCAGTTCTTC. The J gene is TRBJ2-1, the V gene TRBV5-6; D gene unclear. Trimming took 2 bases from V and 0 from J, leaving 9 bases between them. CDR1 and CDR2 from the germline V gene are SGHDT and YYEEEE. This CDR3 has 15 residues.

The chain is built from TRBV2 and TRBJ2-1; D uncertain. The V end was cut by 3 bases, the J end by 4 bases, with 7 bases between. This CDR3 contains 13 residues. In germline, CDR1 is SNHLY, CDR2 FYNNEI. The CDR3 DNA follows: TGTGCCAGCAGTGATGGGCGGTACAATGAGCAGTTCTTC. This translates into CASSDGRYNEQFF.

This clone has only a few counts. This chain joins TRBV21-1 and TRBJ2-7; the DNA was not used to check the table's D call, TRBD1. TRBV21-1 is described as a pseudogene. The CDR3 is 14 amino acids. The CDR3 region is CASSNGQGTYEQYF. For the CDR3, the DNA is TGTGCCAGCAGCAATGGACAGGGGACCTACGAGCAGTACTTC.

This clone was detected once. This sequence joins TRBV29-1 and TRBJ2-2, with D possibly being TRBD1 (6 bases). The CDR3 runs to 13 residues. Germline CDR1 SQVTM, CDR2 ANQGSEA. Trimming cost V 3 bases and J 5 bases, with 10 bases left between them. DNA for the CDR3: TGCAGCGTTGACCTGGGGGCGACCGGGGAGCTGTTTTTT. It specifies CSVDLGATGELFF.